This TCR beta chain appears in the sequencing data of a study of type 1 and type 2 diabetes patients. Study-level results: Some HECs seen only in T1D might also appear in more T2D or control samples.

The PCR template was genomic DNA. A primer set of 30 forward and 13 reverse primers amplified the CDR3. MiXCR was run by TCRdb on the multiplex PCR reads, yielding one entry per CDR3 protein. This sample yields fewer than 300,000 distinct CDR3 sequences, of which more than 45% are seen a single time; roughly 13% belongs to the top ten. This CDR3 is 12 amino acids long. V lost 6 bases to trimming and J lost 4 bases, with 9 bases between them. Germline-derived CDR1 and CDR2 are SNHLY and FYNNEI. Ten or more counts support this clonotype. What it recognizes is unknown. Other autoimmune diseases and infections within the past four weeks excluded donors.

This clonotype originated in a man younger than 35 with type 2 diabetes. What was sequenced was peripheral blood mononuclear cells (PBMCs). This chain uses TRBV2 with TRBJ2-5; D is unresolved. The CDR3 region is CASRTVRETQYF. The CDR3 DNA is TGTGCCAGCAGAACCGTGCGAGAGACCCAGTACTTC.